This T cell receptor beta chain came from a study of blood T cell repertoires in COVID-19. Study-level background: COVID-19 samples from acute and convalescent phases originated in the United States, Italy and Spain. From T cells, B-cell-depleted T cells, or PBMCs came the material, which was cDNA or gDNA.

In the original analysis: Quantification of nucleated cells was approximated via reference gene primer amplification. TCRdb's table, derived via immunoSEQ multiplex PCR, lists solely in-frame clones and lacks some. V and J calls and clone size are given by that table; D and trimming were obtained from the DNA. The sample shows about 160,000 clones, about four fifths of them seen only once. Germline loops: CDR1 LNHDA, CDR2 SQIVND (reference sequence). After removal of 6 bases from V and 3 bases from J, the junction contained 3 bases not matched to a gene. This CDR3 has 14 amino acids. This receptor was obtained from a man aged 65 to 85 who had recovered from COVID-19. The J gene is TRBJ2-2, the V gene TRBV19; 8 bases fit TRBD2. The source material was peripheral blood. CDR3 DNA sequence: TGTGCCAGTAGAACTAGCGGATACACCGGGGAGCTGTTTTTT. It translates to CASRTSGYTGELFF.